The table lists the clone carrying this T cell receptor (beta chain) with a few counts. Its antigen is unknown. This sample is part of a study of T-cell memory formation after mild COVID-19. On the study more broadly: Largely donor-specific TCR clusters were found.

The CDR3 loop spans 12 amino acids. The trim removed 2 bases at V and 13 bases at J, leaving 3 bases unmatched. Germline CDR1 and CDR2: SGHVS and FNYEAQ. Researchers used 5'RACE with constant-segment primers to make TCR alpha and TCR beta cDNA libraries that carry sample barcodes and UMIs. TCRdb re-called the 5' RACE reads with MiXCR, one entry per CDR3 protein. The sample contains a few hundred thousand distinct CDR3 sequences, less than 25% of which appear only once. The study, taken as a whole, reports: CD4+ bias marked clones expanding day 15 to 37, unlike balanced contracting clones.

This TCR was sampled from an adult woman who had mild COVID-19 (a few samples of this study predate the infection). Cell type and time point are not known. The chain employs TRBV7-6 and TRBJ2-1, with TRBD1 identical over 9 bases. The sequenced material came from PBMCs or a T cell subset sorted from them (not recorded which). CDR3 region: CASSLPGQGQFF. As DNA, the CDR3 is TGTGCCAGCAGCTTACCGGGACAGGGTCAGTTCTTC.